One and the same sample provided the 30 T cell receptor beta chains below, sequenced in a study of T-cell reconstitution after alpha-beta-depleted transplantation in children. Preparation of the TCRbeta library was carried out with unique molecular identifiers. TCRdb reanalysed the PCR reads using MiXCR and keeps one entry per CDR3 protein. The profile shows roughly 300,000 distinct CDR3 sequences, 10% to 13% of them singletons. Material: PBMCs from the stem cell graft donor, obtained from the stem cell graft. These receptor sequences come from a human donor who donated a stem cell graft to a child with acute lymphoblastic leukemia.

This clonotype showed up just a few times. J is TRBJ2-1 and V is TRBV5-1; D possibly corresponds to TRBD2 (6 bases). V lost 0 bases, J lost 0 bases, and 10 bases lay in between. Germline V lookup: CDR1 SGHRS, CDR2 YFSETQ. This CDR3 has 16 amino acids. The CDR3 here is CASSLALRGSYNEQFF. The CDR3 DNA reads as TGCGCCAGCAGCTTGGCCCTGCGGGGCTCCTACAATGAGCAGTTCTTC.

This chain joins TRBV14 and TRBJ2-1; no definite D call. V was shortened by 1 base and J by 1 base, with 8 bases between the two germline ends. The CDR3 sequence is 15 residues long. Germline values: CDR1 SGHDN, CDR2 FVKESK. The CDR3 bases are TGTGCCAGCAGCCAAGTACGGTCATCCTACAATGAGCAGTTCTTC. Translation gives CASSQVRSSYNEQFF.

In its sample, this clonotype was seen a few times. The chain has TRBV5-1 and TRBJ2-5; TRBD2 might be the D (6 bases). Per germline, CDR1 SGHRS and CDR2 YFSETQ. CDR3 length: 17 amino acids. V gave up 5 bases and J gave up 3 bases, with 23 bases separating them. The CDR3: CASRHRLVSRVKETQYF. In nucleotides, the CDR3 is TGCGCCAGCAGGCACCGACTAGTTTCCCGGGTCAAAGAGACCCAGTACTTC.

In its sample, this clonotype was seen many times. The rearrangement uses TRBV18 and TRBJ2-1; 7 bases match TRBD2. The V segment lost 5 bases and the J segment 3 bases; nucleotides outside the gene matches: 1. Germline loops: CDR1 KGHSH, CDR2 LQKENI. The CDR3 runs to 13 residues. In DNA, the CDR3 is TGTGCCAGCTCATCGGGAGGCTACAATGAGCAGTTCTTC. It codes for CASSSGGYNEQFF.

The V call is TRBV28, the J call TRBJ2-1; 14 bases are shared with TRBD2. The V segment lost 3 bases and the J segment 9 bases; nucleotides outside the gene matches: 7. CDR3 length: 16 amino acids. Germline CDR1 MDHEN, CDR2 SYDVKM. CDR3 loop: CASSFSGLAGVGEQFF. Here the CDR3 DNA reads TGTGCCAGCAGTTTTTCGGGACTAGCGGGAGTGGGTGAGCAGTTCTTC.

Ten or more counts support this clonotype. This chain links TRBV5-1 with TRBJ2-7; TRBD2 is a possible D gene (6 bases). V was shortened by 4 bases and J by 4 bases, with 15 bases between the two germline ends. The CDR3 is 14 amino acids. Germline CDR1 SGHRS, CDR2 YFSETQ. CDR3 loop: CASSPAGIGYEQYF. In DNA, the CDR3 is TGCGCCAGCAGCCCCGCGGGGATCGGGTACGAGCAGTACTTC.

The gene calls are TRBV7-2 and TRBJ2-3, with 7 positions matching TRBD2. Germline V CDR1 and CDR2: SGHTA, FQGNSA. With 5 bases clipped from V and 1 base from J, the junction kept 9 bases outside the gene matches. The length of the CDR3 is 16 residues. The CDR3 loop is CASSERQGGGTDTQYF. CDR3 DNA: TGTGCCAGCAGCGAACGGCAGGGAGGGGGCACAGATACGCAGTATTTT.

This clonotype was observed many times. The CDR3 DNA reads as TGTGCCAGCAGTTTAAGCCTCTTGCGCTCCTACGAGCAGTACTTC. Its translation: CASSLSLLRSYEQYF. The chain is built from TRBV28 and TRBJ2-7; D is undetermined. Trimming shortened V by 2 bases and J by 0 bases, and 11 bases separated the two germline ends. The CDR3 length is 15 residues. Germline-derived CDR1 and CDR2 are MDHEN and SYDVKM. The variable domain in full, completed from reference TRBV28 and TRBJ2-7, reads DVKVTQSSRYLVKRTGEKVFLECVQDMDHENMFWYRQDPGLGLRLIYFSYDVKMKEKGDIPEGYSVSREKKERFSLILESASTNQTSMYLCASSLSLLRSYEQYFGPGTRLTVT.

This clonotype has just a few counts. The V gene is TRBV4-2, the J gene TRBJ2-7; D not resolved. The CDR3 spans 11 residues. Trimming stripped 1 base from V and 5 bases from J, with 3 bases between. Germline loops: CDR1 LGHNA, CDR2 YNFKEQ. The CDR3 DNA follows: TGTGCCAGCAGCCAAGCGGACGAGCAGTACTTC. Amino acids: CASSQADEQYF.

This chain connects TRBV9 to TRBJ2-7; tentative D call: TRBD2 (6 bases). This CDR3 is 13 amino acids long. V lost 4 bases and J 5 bases, leaving 13 bases between the germline ends. From germline, CDR1 is SGDLS and CDR2 YYNGEE. CDR3 in DNA: TGTGCCAGCAGCCCCGGGAGCCGCAACGAGCAGTACTTC. Its translation is CASSPGSRNEQYF.

The chain recombines TRBV6-5 with TRBJ2-7, with D possibly being TRBD2 (6 bases). V was shortened by 0 bases and J by 3 bases, with 12 bases between the two germline ends. Germline-derived CDR1 and CDR2 are MNHEY and SVGAGI. The CDR3 covers 15 residues. For the CDR3, the DNA is TGTGCCAGCAGTTACTCCGCGGCGGGATTCTACGAGCAGTACTTC. Protein sequence: CASSYSAAGFYEQYF.

This clonotype was seen repeatedly, ten times or more. This chain uses TRBV5-1 with TRBJ2-1, with 8 bases identical to TRBD2. With V trimmed by 0 bases and J by 8 bases, 7 bases remained unmatched. CDR3 length: 15 amino acids. Germline CDR1 and CDR2: SGHRS and YFSETQ. CDR3 sequence (DNA): TGCGCCAGCAGCTTGGCCCAAGCGGGAGTGCATGAGCAGTTCTTC. It yields the protein CASSLAQAGVHEQFF. The whole variable domain, filled in from reference TRBV5-1 and TRBJ2-1, reads KAGVTQTPRYLIKTRGQQVTLSCSPISGHRSVSWYQQTPGQGLQFLFEYFSETQRNKGNFPGRFSGRQFSNSRSEMNVSTLELGDSALYLCASSLAQAGVHEQFFGPGTRLTVL.

The CDR3 DNA is TGCGCCAGCAGCTTGGATGGCTCAGCGGGAGTGAACACAGATACGCAGTATTTT. Translating it yields CASSLDGSAGVNTDTQYF. The J gene is TRBJ2-3, the V gene TRBV5-1; TRBD2 matches 8 bases. J lost 2 bases, V lost 0 bases, and 11 bases had no gene match. The CDR3 extends over 18 amino acids. Germline V gene sequence: CDR1 SGHRS, CDR2 YFSETQ. The whole variable domain, remainder taken from reference TRBV5-1 and TRBJ2-3, is KAGVTQTPRYLIKTRGQQVTLSCSPISGHRSVSWYQQTPGQGLQFLFEYFSETQRNKGNFPGRFSGRQFSNSRSEMNVSTLELGDSALYLCASSLDGSAGVNTDTQYFGPGTRLTVL.

This clonotype was recorded many times. This chain uses TRBV28 with TRBJ1-1; D is undetermined. The CDR3 has 14 amino acids. Germline V CDR1 and CDR2: MDHEN, SYDVKM. V lost 6 bases, J lost 3 bases, and 14 bases lay in between. The CDR3 DNA reads as TGTGCCAGCAGCCCTCGACGGCTAGACACTGAAGCTTTCTTT. This translates into CASSPRRLDTEAFF.

The rearrangement uses TRBV5-1 and TRBJ2-7; D unclear. This CDR3 region has 12 residues. The V gene's germline CDR1 is SGHRS and CDR2 YFSETQ. Trimming removed 0 bases at V and 6 bases at J, with 7 bases between. The CDR3 region is CASSLAVVEQYF. The CDR3 DNA reads as TGCGCCAGCAGCTTGGCCGTAGTCGAGCAGTACTTC.

This chain uses TRBV28 with TRBJ2-7, with D maybe TRBD1 (6 bases). V lost 4 bases and J lost 0, with 13 bases in between. The CDR3 loop spans 15 amino acids. Germline V lookup: CDR1 MDHEN, CDR2 SYDVKM. For the CDR3, the DNA is TGTGCCAGCAGTTACTCAGGGGTCATCTCCTACGAGCAGTACTTC. Translation gives CASSYSGVISYEQYF.

The chain combines TRBV7-2 with TRBJ2-1; 8 bases are a match to TRBD2. V lost 5 bases to trimming and J lost 6 bases; unmatched junction nucleotides: 12. From germline, CDR1 is SGHTA and CDR2 FQGNSA. The CDR3 runs to 16 residues. The CDR3 here is CASSPLPGLGSNEQFF. The CDR3 nucleotides read TGTGCCAGCAGCCCCCTTCCGGGACTAGGGTCCAATGAGCAGTTCTTC.

This sequence joins TRBV6-1 and TRBJ2-7; the D gene is possibly TRBD2 (6 bases). This CDR3 is 13 amino acids long. The V gene's germline CDR1 is MNHNS and CDR2 SASEGT. V was cut by 2 bases and J by 9 bases, with 14 bases left in between. Here the CDR3 reads CASSERRDFGQYF. As DNA, the CDR3 is TGTGCCAGCAGTGAACGCCGGGACTTCGGGCAGTACTTC.

V usage is TRBV11-2 and J usage is TRBJ2-1; 10 positions match TRBD2. The V and J ends lost 1 base and 7 bases, in that order; junction bases with no gene match: 13. The CDR3 has 18 residues. Germline CDR1 is SGHAT and CDR2 is FQNNGV. The CDR3 DNA sequence: TGTGCCAGCAGCTTAGGGGTCGGGAACCTAGCGGGAGTGAATGAGCAGTTCTTC. Translation gives CASSLGVGNLAGVNEQFF.

This clonotype was counted ten times or more. This rearrangement joins TRBV4-3 to TRBJ2-3, with 10 bases lining up with TRBD2. There are 15 residues in the CDR3. V lost 4 bases to trimming and J lost 4 bases; unmatched junction nucleotides: 5. Germline loops: CDR1 LGHNA, CDR2 YSLEER. CDR3 loop: CASSPSGSGADTQYF. The CDR3 region has the DNA TGCGCCAGCAGCCCTAGCGGGAGTGGTGCAGATACGCAGTATTTT.

The chain carries TRBV10-2 and TRBJ2-1; either TRBD1 or TRBD2 may fit D (6 bases each). This CDR3 has 13 amino acids. CDR1 WSHSY and CDR2 SAAADI come from the germline V gene. V gave up 7 bases and J gave up 9 bases, with 16 bases separating them. As DNA, the CDR3 is TGCGCCAGCAAGTGGGGGGCGCAGGGTGAGCAGTTCTTC. Its translation is CASKWGAQGEQFF.

V is TRBV4-3 and J is TRBJ2-3, with TRBD1 as a possible D gene (5 bases). V shed 2 bases and J shed 3 bases, with 15 bases lying between them. There are 16 residues in the CDR3. Germline V gene data show CDR1 as LGHNA and CDR2 as YSLEER. The CDR3 is CASSQRARGGTDTQYF. CDR3 DNA sequence: TGCGCCAGCAGCCAAAGAGCAAGGGGTGGGACAGATACGCAGTATTTT.

The chain recombines TRBV28 with TRBJ2-5; D not resolved. V was trimmed by 5 bases and J by 5 bases, leaving 18 bases between them. The CDR3 sequence is 15 residues long. Per germline, CDR1 MDHEN and CDR2 SYDVKM. The CDR3 DNA follows: TGTGCCAGCAGTCCCCTGGGCCCAGTAGATGAGACCCAGTACTTC. Protein product: CASSPLGPVDETQYF.

The chain recombines TRBV12-3 or TRBV12-4 with TRBJ2-1; tentatively, D is TRBD2 (6 bases). The CDR3 has 15 amino acids. V was clipped by 6 bases and J by 5 bases, with 17 bases between them. The CDR3 here is CASSIGTPLNNEQFF. CDR3 nucleotides: TGTGCCAGCAGCATCGGGACTCCTTTAAACAATGAGCAGTTCTTC.

The rearrangement links TRBV4-3 to TRBJ2-1, with TRBD2 matching 7 bases. Germline lookup yields CDR1 LGHNA and CDR2 YSLEER. The CDR3 spans 19 residues. Losses at the gene ends were 0 bases for V and 4 bases for J; bases not matched to a gene: 15. The DNA for the CDR3 is TGCGCCAGCAGCCAAGAGATAGCCCTGGTTGAGCGGGAATACAATGAGCAGTTCTTC. This gives the protein CASSQEIALVEREYNEQFF.

The gene calls are TRBV5-1 and TRBJ2-3; TRBD1 matches at 8 bases. V lost 0 bases to trimming and J lost 0 bases; unmatched junction nucleotides: 3. Germline values: CDR1 SGHRS, CDR2 YFSETQ. The CDR3 extends over 16 amino acids. The CDR3 DNA follows: TGCGCCAGCAGCTTGGTGGGACAGGAAAGCACAGATACGCAGTATTTT. It encodes CASSLVGQESTDTQYF.

Points on this clonotype: Likely a read error: the CDR3 ends without its conserved phenylalanine or tryptophan. The chain employs TRBV11-2 and TRBJ1-1; TRBD1 matches at 7 bases. The CDR3 loop spans 14 amino acids. J lost 4 bases, V lost 1 base, and 3 bases had no gene match. Germline CDR1 SGHAT, CDR2 FQNNGV. The CDR3 loop is CASSLGQGSTEAFL. CDR3 coding DNA: TGTGCCAGCAGCTTAGGACAGGGAAGCACTGAAGCTTTCTTG.

The table lists this clonotype with many counts. This rearrangement joins TRBV5-6 to TRBJ2-1, with D possibly matching TRBD2 (5 bases). Deletions cut 3 bases from V and 9 bases from J, with 10 bases between. Germline V gene lookup returns CDR1 SGHDT and CDR2 YYEEEE. This CDR3 has 12 residues. The CDR3 sequence: CASSSGISEQFF. The CDR3 DNA sequence: TGTGCCAGCAGCTCGGGAATCAGTGAGCAGTTCTTC. The full variable domain, in which reference TRBV5-6 and TRBJ2-1 provide the parts outside the CDR3, is DAGVTQSPTHLIKTRGQQVTLRCSPKSGHDTVSWYQQALGQGPQFIFQYYEEEERQRGNFPDRFSGHQFPNYSSELNVNALLLGDSALYLCASSSGISEQFFGPGTRLTVL.

The V and J genes are TRBV5-1 and TRBJ2-2; tentatively, D is TRBD2 (6 bases). Deletions cut 1 base from V and 2 bases from J, with 9 bases between. The CDR3 runs 15 residues. The germline CDR1 and CDR2 sequences are SGHRS and YFSETQ. In nucleotides, the CDR3 is TGCGCCAGCAGCTTGTTAACTAGCAACACCGGGGAGCTGTTTTTT. Amino acids: CASSLLTSNTGELFF. Full variable domain (outside the CDR3, taken from reference TRBV5-1 and TRBJ2-2): KAGVTQTPRYLIKTRGQQVTLSCSPISGHRSVSWYQQTPGQGLQFLFEYFSETQRNKGNFPGRFSGRQFSNSRSEMNVSTLELGDSALYLCASSLLTSNTGELFFGEGSRLTVL.

This clonotype came up many times. This chain uses TRBV12-3 or TRBV12-4 with TRBJ2-5; TRBD2 agrees at 9 bases. The CDR3 length is 15 residues. Trimming removed 8 bases from V and 0 bases from J; junction bases left unmatched: 7. The CDR3 protein is CASARLADYQETQYF. CDR3 nucleotides: TGTGCCAGCGCGCGACTAGCGGATTACCAAGAGACCCAGTACTTC.